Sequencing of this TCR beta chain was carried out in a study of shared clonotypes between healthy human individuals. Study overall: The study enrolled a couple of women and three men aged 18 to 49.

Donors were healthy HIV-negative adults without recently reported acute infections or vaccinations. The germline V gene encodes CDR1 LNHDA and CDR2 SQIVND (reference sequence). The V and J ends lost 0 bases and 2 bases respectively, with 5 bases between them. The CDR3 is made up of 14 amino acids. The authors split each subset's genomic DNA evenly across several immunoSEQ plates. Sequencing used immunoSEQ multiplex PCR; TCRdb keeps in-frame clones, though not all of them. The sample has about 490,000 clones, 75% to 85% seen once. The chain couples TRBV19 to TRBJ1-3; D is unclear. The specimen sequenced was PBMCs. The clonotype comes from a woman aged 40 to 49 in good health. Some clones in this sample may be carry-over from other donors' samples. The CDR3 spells CASSIDYAGNTIYF. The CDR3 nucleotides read TGTGCCAGTAGTATAGATTACGCTGGAAACACCATATATTTT.